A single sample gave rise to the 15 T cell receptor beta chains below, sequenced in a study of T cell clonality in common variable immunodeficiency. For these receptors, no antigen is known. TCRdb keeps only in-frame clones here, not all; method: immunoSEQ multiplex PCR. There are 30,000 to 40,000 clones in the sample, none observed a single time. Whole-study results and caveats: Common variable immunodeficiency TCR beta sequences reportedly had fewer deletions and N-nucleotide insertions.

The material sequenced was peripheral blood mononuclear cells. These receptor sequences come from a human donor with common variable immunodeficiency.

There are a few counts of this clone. Incomplete CDR3 DNA: TGTGCCAGCAGTTACCCGGCGGCATATAGCAATCAGCCC. This gives the protein CASSYPAAYSNQP. From start to end, the CDR3 is CASSYPAAYSNQPQHF. The rearrangement links TRBV6-2 or TRBV6-3 to TRBJ1-5; D not resolved. The CDR3 goes on 3 residues after the read ends, and that part is filled in from the germline J gene. V gave up 2 bases and J gave up 0 bases, with 11 bases separating them. Germline V gene lookup returns CDR1 MNHEY and CDR2 SVGEGT. The CDR3 sequence is 16 residues long.

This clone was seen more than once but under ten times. The chain's CDR3 is CASTRTGGFEQPQHF. The sequenced part of the CDR3 DNA is TGTGCCAGCACCAGGACAGGGGGGTTCGAACAGCCC. This chain links TRBV7-3 with TRBJ1-5, with 10 bases that match TRBD1. The read ends 3 residues before the CDR3 terminus; that terminus is restored from the germline J gene. The CDR3 is made up of 15 amino acids. V lost 7 bases, J lost 7 bases, and 10 bases stayed unmatched. The V gene's germline CDR1 is SGHTA and CDR2 FQGTGA. Full variable domain (outside the CDR3, taken from reference TRBV7-3 and TRBJ1-5): GAGVSQTPSNKVTEKGKYVELRCDPISGHTALYWYRQSLGQGPEFLIYFQGTGAADDSGLPNDRFFAVRPEGSVSTLKIQRTERGDSAVYLCASTRTGGFEQPQHFGDGTRLSIL.

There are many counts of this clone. This chain's CDR3 is CASSFAETQYF. Incomplete CDR3 DNA: TGTGCCAGCAGCTTCGCGGAGACC. This chain connects TRBV7-2 to TRBJ2-5; D remains unclear. The CDR3 end is not reached by the read, which stops 3 residues before it; the germline J gene fills it in. The CDR3 contains 11 residues. Germline V lookup: CDR1 SGHTA, CDR2 FQGNSA. Deletions cut 3 bases from V and 5 bases from J, with 4 bases between.

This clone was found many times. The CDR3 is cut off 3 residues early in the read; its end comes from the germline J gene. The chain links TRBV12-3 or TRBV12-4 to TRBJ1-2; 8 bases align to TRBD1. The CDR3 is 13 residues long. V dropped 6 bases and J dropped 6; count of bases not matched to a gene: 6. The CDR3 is CASSQTGVDGYTF. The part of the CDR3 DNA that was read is TGTGCCAGCAGCCAGACAGGGGTGGATGGC.

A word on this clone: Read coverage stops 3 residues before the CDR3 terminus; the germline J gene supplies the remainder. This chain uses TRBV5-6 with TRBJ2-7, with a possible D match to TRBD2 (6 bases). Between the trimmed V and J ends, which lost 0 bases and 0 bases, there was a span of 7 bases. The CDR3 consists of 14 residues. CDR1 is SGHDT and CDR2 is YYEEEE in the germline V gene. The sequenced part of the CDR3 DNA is TGTGCCAGCAGCTTGGGACTAGTCTCCTACGAG. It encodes CASSLGLVSYE. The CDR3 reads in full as CASSLGLVSYEQYF.

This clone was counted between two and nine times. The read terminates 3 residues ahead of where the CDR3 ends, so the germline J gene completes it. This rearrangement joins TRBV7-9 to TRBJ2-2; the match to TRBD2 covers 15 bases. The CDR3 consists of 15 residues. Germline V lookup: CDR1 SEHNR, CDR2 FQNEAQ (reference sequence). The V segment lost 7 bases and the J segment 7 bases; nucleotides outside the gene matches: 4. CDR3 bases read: TGTGCCAGCACACCGGGACTAGCGGGGGGCGGGGAG. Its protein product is CASTPGLAGGGE. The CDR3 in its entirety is CASTPGLAGGGELFF.

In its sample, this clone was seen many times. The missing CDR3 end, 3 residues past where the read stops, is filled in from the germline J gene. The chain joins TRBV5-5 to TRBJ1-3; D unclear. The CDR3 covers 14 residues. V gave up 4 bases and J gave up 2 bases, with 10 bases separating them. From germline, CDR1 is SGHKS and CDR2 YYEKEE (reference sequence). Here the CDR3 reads CASSPTLAGNTIYF. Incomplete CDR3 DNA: TGTGCCAGCAGCCCGACACTAGCTGGAAACACC.

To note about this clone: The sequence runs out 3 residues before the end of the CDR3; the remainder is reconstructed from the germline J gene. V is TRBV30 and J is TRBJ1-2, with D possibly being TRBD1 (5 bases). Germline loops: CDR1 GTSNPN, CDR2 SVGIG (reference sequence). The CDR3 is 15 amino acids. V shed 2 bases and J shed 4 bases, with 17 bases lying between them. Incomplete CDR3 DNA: TGTGCCTGGAGTAATGTTGAGGGGCTGACCTATGGC. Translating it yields CAWSNVEGLTYG. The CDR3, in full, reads CAWSNVEGLTYGYTF.

The sequenced part of the CDR3 DNA is TGTGCCAGCAGCTTAATCCCTAGCGGTCTCTACGAG. This sequence encodes CASSLIPSGLYE. The CDR3, in full, reads CASSLIPSGLYEQYF. This sequence joins TRBV7-3 and TRBJ2-7, with TRBD2 identical over 7 bases. The read terminates 3 residues ahead of where the CDR3 ends, so the germline J gene completes it. Trimming at V came to 1 base and at J to 3 bases, leaving 6 bases not matched to a gene. The CDR3 is 15 amino acids. Germline assignment: CDR1 SGHTA and CDR2 FQGTGA.

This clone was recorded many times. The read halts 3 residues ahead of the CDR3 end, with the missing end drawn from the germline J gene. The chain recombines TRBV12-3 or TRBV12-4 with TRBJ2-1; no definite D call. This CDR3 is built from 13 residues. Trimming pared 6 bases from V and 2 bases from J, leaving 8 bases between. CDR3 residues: CASRVQTYNEQFF. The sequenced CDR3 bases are TGTGCCAGCAGGGTCCAGACCTACAATGAG.

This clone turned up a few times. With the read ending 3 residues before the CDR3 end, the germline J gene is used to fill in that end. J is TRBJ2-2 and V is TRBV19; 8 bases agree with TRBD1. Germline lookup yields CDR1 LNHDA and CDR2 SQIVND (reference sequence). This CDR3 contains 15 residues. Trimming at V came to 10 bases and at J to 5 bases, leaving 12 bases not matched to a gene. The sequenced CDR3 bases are TGTGCCACACACAAGACAGGGGTCGGGACCGGGGAG. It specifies CATHKTGVGTGE. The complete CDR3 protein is CATHKTGVGTGELFF.

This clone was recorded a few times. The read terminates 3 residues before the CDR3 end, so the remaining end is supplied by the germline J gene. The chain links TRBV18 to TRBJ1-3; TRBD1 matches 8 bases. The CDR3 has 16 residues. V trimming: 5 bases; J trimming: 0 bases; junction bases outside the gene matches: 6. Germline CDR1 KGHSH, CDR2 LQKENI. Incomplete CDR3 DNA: TGTGCCAGCTCATCGACAGGGGCGTTCTCTGGAAACACC. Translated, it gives CASSSTGAFSGNT. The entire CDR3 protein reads CASSSTGAFSGNTIYF.

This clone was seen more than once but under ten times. The CDR3 protein is CASSKTRTSGNNEQFF. The covered CDR3 bases are TGTGCCAGTAGTAAAACAAGGACTAGCGGGAACAATGAG. The chain joins TRBV19 to TRBJ2-1; 12 bases agree with TRBD2. Read data end 3 residues before the CDR3 end; the end is taken from the germline J gene. V shed 4 bases, J shed 5 bases, and the junction held 6 bases outside the gene matches. Germline lookup yields CDR1 LNHDA and CDR2 SQIVND (reference sequence). The CDR3 loop spans 16 amino acids. Complete variable domain (other parts from reference TRBV19 and TRBJ2-1): DGGITQSPKYLFRKEGQNVTLSCEQNLNHDAMYWYRQDPGQGLRLIYYSQIVNDFQKGDIAEGYSVSREKKESFPLTVTSAQKNPTAFYLCASSKTRTSGNNEQFFGPGTRLTVL.

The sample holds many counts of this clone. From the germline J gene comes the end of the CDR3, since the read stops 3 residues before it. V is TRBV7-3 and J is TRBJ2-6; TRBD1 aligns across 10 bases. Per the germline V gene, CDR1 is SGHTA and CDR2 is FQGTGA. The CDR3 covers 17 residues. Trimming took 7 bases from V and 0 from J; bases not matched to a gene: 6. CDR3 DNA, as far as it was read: TGTGCCAGCACCGAGACAGGGGGCAGCTCTGGGGCCAACGTC. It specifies CASTETGGSSGANV. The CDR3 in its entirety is CASTETGGSSGANVLTF.

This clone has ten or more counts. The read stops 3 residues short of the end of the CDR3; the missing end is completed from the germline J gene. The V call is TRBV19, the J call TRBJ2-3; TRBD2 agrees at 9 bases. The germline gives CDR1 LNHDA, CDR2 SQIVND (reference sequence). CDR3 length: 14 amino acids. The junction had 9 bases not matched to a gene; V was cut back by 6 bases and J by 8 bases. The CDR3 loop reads CASSYSGRSGTQYF. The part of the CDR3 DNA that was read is TGTGCCAGTAGCTATAGCGGGAGATCGGGTACG.